This TCR beta chain is drawn from a study of cytomegalovirus exposure and HLA in healthy donors. Germline V CDR1 and CDR2: MNHEY, SVGAGI. The CDR3 totals 14 residues. V lost 2 bases, J lost 9 bases, and 11 bases lay in between. This clone occurred many times. PCR was performed using 60 Vbeta and 13 Jbeta primers. Here immunoSEQ multiplex PCR was the method, and the copy in TCRdb shows in-frame clones only, minus some. This sample has roughly 250,000 clones, with 70% to 90% found just once. The chain couples TRBV6-5 to TRBJ1-6; D gene unclear. This TCR was sampled from a woman in her thirties or forties in good health and CMV-seropositive. The specimen sequenced was PBMCs. DNA of the CDR3: TGTGCCAGCAGTTACAGGGAAGAGGGTTCACCCCTCCACTTT. It specifies CASSYREEGSPLHF.